This T cell receptor beta chain came from a study of blood T cells in healthy people across ages (dated by TCRdb to about 2015). Regarding the study in general: In model experiments, template switching captured about one uniquely barcoded TCR beta cDNA molecule for every two T cells. To avoid experimental bias, donors of different ages were spread randomly across the sequencing lanes. To track age-related changes in TCR beta repertoire diversity, the study relied on deep sequencing normalized with unique cDNA molecular identifiers. Using the same blood draw, the study looked at two additional independent replicas of 1 million unique cDNA reads for two donors, one aged 18 to 30 and the other aged 80 or older. The donors were split into four age groups: young (average about 16 years), middle-aged (39), aged (over 55) and long-lived (about 82).

The 40 or so donors, aged about 6 to 95 years, were systemically healthy Caucasian individuals from Russia. Ten milliliters of peripheral blood were drawn from each donor into EDTA-treated Vacutainer tubes. Ficoll-Paque density-gradient centrifugation was used to isolate PBMCs, with at least 7 million obtained per sample. Trizol reagent was used to extract total RNA from the PBMCs, yielding at least 5 micrograms per sample. Naive CD45RAhigh/CD27high T cell percentages were measured by flow cytometry on a PBMC aliquot from every donor. Per the germline V gene, LGHNA is the CDR1 and YNFKEQ is the CDR2. Including the terminal cysteine and phenylalanine, the CDR3 comprises 15 residues. Of the read, only the CDR3 DNA is kept; its 45 bases are in frame from base 1. At the junction V is shortened by 0 bases and J by 4 bases, with 9 bases in between. Preparation of the library involved 5' RACE. Instrument on record: Illumina HiSeq 2500. The second PCR ran for roughly 6 to 11 cycles and used a J-beta primer mix along with a sample-barcoded 5' primer. A template-switch 5' adaptor carrying 12 random nucleotides introduced a unique molecular identifier onto each TCR beta cDNA molecule. At least 2.5 million CDR3-containing paired-end reads were obtained from each sample. All of the RNA was converted into first-strand cDNA using the Mint cDNA synthesis kit, with a TRBC-specific oligonucleotide serving as the primer. All cDNA was treated with uracil-DNA glycosylase and then went through a first 18-cycle PCR with the universal primers M1SS and BC2_uni_R. From the authors' description of their analysis: For normalization, 1 million high-quality reads were randomly selected from each sample, with every read carrying a distinct molecular identifier. Instead of being binned into consensus sequences, reads that shared molecular identifiers were thrown out. MiTCR, set to a Q25 quality threshold and the strictest error-elimination algorithm, was used for CDR3 identification, clonotype clustering and error correction. A nonparametric unseen species model with Euler transformation was used to estimate a lower bound on total TCR beta diversity. Using fastp trimming at Q25 and MiXCR clonotype assembly, TCRdb reanalyzed the public sequencing data and kept in-frame beta chains. Rows merge per CDR3 protein into single entries with the most common DNA and genes. The V and J calls were determined by TCRdb, not by the authors. The sample records 580,000 or so distinct CDR3 sequences, roughly 48% of which are singletons. The ten most abundant clones make up approximately 25% of the sample.

This clonotype was counted a single time. Its binding antigen is unknown. Base qualities are not recorded, but no much larger clone differs from it by a single base. One read alone lends weak support. General study outcomes and caveats: Estimates of total diversity from one million sequenced T cells were regarded as lower bounds and underestimates. Compared with the aged group, the long-lived group had more naive CD4+ T cells, fewer expanded clones and increased TCR diversity, a pattern suggesting age selection. Observed TCR beta diversity per million T cells fell roughly linearly with age, and a significant reduction was already apparent by age about 36. The percentage of naive T cells measured by flow cytometry correlated strongly with observed TCR beta diversity. Donor CMV infection status was unknown, potentially confounding age-related changes in expanded clonotypes. Bulk unsorted PBMC profiling prevented conclusive comparison of naive and antigen-experienced compartments.

The rearrangement joined TRBV4-2 to TRBJ2-2, with the D gene not clear enough to name. Sequencing was carried out using blood. The TCR sequence derives from a man older than 75 in good health. The nucleotide sequence is given as TGTGCCAGCAGCCAAGATCACAGTCCCACCGGGGAGCTGTTTTTT. The encoded protein is CASSQDHSPTGELFF.